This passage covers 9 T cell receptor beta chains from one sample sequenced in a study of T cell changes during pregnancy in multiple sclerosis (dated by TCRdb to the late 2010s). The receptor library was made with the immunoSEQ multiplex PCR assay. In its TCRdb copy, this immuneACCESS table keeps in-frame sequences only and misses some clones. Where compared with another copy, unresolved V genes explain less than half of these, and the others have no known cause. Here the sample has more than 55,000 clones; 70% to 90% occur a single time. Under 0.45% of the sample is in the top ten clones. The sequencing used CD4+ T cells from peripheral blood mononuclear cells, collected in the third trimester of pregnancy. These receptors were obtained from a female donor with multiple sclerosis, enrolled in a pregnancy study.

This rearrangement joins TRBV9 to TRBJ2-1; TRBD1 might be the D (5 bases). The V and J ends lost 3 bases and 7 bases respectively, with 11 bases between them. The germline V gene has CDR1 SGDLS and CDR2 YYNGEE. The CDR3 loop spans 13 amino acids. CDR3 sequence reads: CASSADSLNEQFF. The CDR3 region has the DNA TGTGCCAGCAGCGCCGACAGCTTGAATGAGCAGTTCTTC.

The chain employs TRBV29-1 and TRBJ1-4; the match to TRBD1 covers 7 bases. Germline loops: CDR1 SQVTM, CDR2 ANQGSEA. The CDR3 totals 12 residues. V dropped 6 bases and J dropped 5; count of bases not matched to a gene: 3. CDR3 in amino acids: CSVQGSNEKLFF. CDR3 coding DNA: TGCAGCGTACAGGGGTCAAATGAAAAACTGTTTTTT.

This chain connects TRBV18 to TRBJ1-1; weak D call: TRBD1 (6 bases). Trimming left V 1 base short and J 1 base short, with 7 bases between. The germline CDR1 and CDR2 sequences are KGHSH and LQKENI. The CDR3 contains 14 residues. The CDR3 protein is CASSPRDKNTEAFF. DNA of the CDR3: TGTGCCAGCTCACCACGGGACAAGAACACTGAAGCTTTCTTT.

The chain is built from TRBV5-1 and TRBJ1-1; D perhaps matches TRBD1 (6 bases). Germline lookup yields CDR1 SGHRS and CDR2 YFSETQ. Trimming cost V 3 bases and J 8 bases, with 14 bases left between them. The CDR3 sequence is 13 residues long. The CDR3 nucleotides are TGCGCCAGCAGCTCCAGACAGGCGATCGAAGCTTTCTTT. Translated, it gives CASSSRQAIEAFF. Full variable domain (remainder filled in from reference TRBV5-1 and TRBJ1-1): KAGVTQTPRYLIKTRGQQVTLSCSPISGHRSVSWYQQTPGQGLQFLFEYFSETQRNKGNFPGRFSGRQFSNSRSEMNVSTLELGDSALYLCASSSRQAIEAFFGQGTRLTVV.

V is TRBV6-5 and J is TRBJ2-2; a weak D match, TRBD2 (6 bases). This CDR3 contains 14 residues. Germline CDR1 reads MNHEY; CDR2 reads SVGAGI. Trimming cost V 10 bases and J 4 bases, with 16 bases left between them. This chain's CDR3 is CAIQEKAGTGELFF. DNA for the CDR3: TGTGCCATCCAGGAGAAAGCGGGCACCGGGGAGCTGTTTTTT.

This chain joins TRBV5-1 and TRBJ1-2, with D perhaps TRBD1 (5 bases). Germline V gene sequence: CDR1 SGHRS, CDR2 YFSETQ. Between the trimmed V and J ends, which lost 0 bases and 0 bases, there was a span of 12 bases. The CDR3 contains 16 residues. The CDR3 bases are TGCGCCAGCAGCTTGGACGGGCAGGGCGCTAACTATGGCTACACCTTC. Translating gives CASSLDGQGANYGYTF.

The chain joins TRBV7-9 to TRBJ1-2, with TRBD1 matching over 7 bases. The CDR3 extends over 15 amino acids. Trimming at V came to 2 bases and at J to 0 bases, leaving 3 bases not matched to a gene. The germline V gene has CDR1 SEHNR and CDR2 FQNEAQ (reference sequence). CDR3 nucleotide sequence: TGTGCCAGCAGCTTATCCCAGGGGGCTAACTATGGCTACACCTTC. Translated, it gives CASSLSQGANYGYTF.

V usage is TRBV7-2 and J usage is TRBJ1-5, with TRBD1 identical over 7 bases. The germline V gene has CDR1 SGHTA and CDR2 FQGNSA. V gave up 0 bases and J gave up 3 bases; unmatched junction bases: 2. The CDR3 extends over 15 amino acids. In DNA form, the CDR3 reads TGTGCCAGCAGCTTAGCGGGACAGTTCAATCAGCCCCAGCATTTT. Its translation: CASSLAGQFNQPQHF.

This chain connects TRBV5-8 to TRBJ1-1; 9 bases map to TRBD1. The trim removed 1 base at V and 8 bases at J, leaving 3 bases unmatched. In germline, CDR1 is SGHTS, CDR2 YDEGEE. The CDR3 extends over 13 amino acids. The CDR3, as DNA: TGTGCCAGCAGCTTGTCCGGACAGGGGGAAGCTTTCTTT. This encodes CASSLSGQGEAFF. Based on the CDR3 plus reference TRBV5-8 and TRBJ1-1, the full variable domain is EAGVTQSPTHLIKTRGQQATLRCSPISGHTSVYWYQQALGLGLQFLLWYDEGEERNRGNFPPRFSGRQFPNYSSELNVNALELEDSALYLCASSLSGQGEAFFGQGTRLTVV.